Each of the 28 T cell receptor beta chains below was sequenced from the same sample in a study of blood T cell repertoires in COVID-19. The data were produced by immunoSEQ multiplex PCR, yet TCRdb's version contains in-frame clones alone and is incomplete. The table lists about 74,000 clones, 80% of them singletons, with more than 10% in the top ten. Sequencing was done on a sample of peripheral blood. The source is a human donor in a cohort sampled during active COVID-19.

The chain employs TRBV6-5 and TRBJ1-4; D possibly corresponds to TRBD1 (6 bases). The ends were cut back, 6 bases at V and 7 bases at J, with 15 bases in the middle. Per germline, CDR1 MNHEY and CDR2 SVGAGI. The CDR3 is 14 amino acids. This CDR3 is CASRLGHASEKLFF. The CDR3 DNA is TGTGCCAGCAGGTTGGGACATGCAAGTGAAAAACTGTTTTTT.

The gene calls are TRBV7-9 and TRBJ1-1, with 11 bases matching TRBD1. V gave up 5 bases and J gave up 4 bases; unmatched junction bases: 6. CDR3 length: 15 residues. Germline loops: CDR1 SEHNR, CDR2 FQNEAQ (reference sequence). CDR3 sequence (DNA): TGTGCCAGCAGCCATCCCGGGACAGGGGGCACTGAAGCTTTCTTT. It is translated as CASSHPGTGGTEAFF.

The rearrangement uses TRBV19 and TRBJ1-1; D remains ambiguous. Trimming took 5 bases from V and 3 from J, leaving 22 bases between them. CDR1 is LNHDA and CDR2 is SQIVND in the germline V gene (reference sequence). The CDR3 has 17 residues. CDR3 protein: CASSFRGGRIAYTEAFF. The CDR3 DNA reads TGTGCCAGTAGTTTCCGGGGAGGGAGGATAGCCTACACTGAAGCTTTCTTT.

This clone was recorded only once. CDR3 DNA: TGTGCCAGTAGTATGAGGAGGGAAGCTGGGGCCAACGTCCTGACTTTC. Translation: CASSMRREAGANVLTF. This chain connects TRBV19 to TRBJ2-6; a possible D gene is TRBD2 (6 bases). This CDR3 region has 16 residues. The V end was cut by 3 bases, the J end by 2 bases, with 11 bases between. CDR1 and CDR2 from the germline V gene are LNHDA and SQIVND (reference sequence).

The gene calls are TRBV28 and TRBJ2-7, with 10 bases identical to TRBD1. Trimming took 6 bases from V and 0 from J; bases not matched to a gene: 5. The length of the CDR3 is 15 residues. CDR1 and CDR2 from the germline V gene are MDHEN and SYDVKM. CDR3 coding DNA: TGTGCCAGCAGGCGACAGGGGGCGAGCTCCTACGAGCAGTACTTC. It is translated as CASRRQGASSYEQYF.

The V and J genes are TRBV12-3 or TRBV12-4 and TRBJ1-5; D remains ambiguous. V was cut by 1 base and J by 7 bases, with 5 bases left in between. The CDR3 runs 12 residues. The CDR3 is CASSLGGQPQHF. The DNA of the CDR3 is TGTGCCAGCAGTTTAGGCGGCCAGCCCCAGCATTTT.

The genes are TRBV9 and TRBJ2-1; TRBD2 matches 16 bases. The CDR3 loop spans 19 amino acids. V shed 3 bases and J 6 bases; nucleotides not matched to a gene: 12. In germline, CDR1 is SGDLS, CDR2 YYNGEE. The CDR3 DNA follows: TGTGCCAGCAGCGCCGCCTCCGGGACTAGCGGGAGGGCGGTCAATGAGCAGTTCTTC. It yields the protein CASSAASGTSGRAVNEQFF. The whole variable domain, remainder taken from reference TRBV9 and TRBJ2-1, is DSGVTQTPKHLITATGQRVTLRCSPRSGDLSVYWYQQSLDQGLQFLIQYYNGEERAKGNILERFSAQQFPDLHSELNLSSLELGDSALYFCASSAASGTSGRAVNEQFFGPGTRLTVL.

The CDR3 DNA sequence: TGTGCCAGCACCAAACAGGGTACCTACGAGCAGTACTTC. This codes for CASTKQGTYEQYF. V and J are TRBV27 and TRBJ2-7; D might be TRBD1 (6 bases). Between the trimmed V and J ends, which lost 7 bases and 2 bases, there was a span of 12 bases. CDR1 is MNHEY and CDR2 is SMNVEV in the germline V gene (reference sequence). There are 13 residues in the CDR3.

CDR3 in amino acids: CAISESRTGVGYTF. The CDR3 DNA reads as TGTGCCATCAGTGAGTCCCGGACAGGGGTTGGCTACACCTTC. The chain links TRBV10-3 to TRBJ1-2, with 9 bases that match TRBD1. V lost 0 bases, J lost 7 bases, and 3 bases stayed unmatched. Germline V gene data show CDR1 as ENHRY and CDR2 as SYGVKD. This CDR3 has 14 residues.

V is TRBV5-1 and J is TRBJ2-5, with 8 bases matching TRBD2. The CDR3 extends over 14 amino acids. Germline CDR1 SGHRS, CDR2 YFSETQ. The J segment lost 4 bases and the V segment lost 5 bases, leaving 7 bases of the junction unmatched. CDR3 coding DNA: TGCGCCAGCAGTAGGGACGCGGGAGGAGAGACCCAGTACTTC. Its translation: CASSRDAGGETQYF.

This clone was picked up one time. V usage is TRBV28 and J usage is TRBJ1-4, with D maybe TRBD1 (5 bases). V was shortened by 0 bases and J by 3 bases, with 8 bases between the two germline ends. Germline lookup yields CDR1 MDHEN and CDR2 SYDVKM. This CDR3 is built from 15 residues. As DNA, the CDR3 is TGTGCCAGCAGTTTATGGGGGGGATCTAATGAAAAACTGTTTTTT. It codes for CASSLWGGSNEKLFF. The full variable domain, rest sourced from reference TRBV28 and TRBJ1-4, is DVKVTQSSRYLVKRTGEKVFLECVQDMDHENMFWYRQDPGLGLRLIYFSYDVKMKEKGDIPEGYSVSREKKERFSLILESASTNQTSMYLCASSLWGGSNEKLFFGSGTQLSVL.

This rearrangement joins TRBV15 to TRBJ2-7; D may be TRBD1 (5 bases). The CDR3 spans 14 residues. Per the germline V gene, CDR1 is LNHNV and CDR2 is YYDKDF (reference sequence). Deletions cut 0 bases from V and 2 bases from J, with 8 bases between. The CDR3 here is CATSRDQGPYEQYF. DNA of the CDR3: TGTGCCACCAGCAGAGATCAGGGTCCCTACGAGCAGTACTTC.

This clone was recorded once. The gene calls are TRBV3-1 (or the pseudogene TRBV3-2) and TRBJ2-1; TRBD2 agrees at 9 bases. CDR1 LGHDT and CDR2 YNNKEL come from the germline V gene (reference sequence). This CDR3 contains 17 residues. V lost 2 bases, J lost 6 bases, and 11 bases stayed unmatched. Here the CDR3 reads CASSQKDRTSVINEQFF. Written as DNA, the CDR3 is TGTGCCAGCAGCCAAAAGGACCGGACTAGCGTAATCAATGAGCAGTTCTTC.

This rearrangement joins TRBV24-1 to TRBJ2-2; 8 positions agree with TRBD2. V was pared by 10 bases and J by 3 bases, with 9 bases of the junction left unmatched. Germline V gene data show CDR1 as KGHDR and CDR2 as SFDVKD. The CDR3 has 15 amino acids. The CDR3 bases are TGTGCCACAAAAGAGAGCGGGAGAGACACCGGGGAGCTGTTTTTT. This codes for CATKESGRDTGELFF.

The CDR3 DNA is TGTGCCAGCAGCCCCGGACAGGGGGCCTCCTACAATGAGCAGTTCTTC. Protein: CASSPGQGASYNEQFF. V and J are TRBV3-1 (or the pseudogene TRBV3-2) and TRBJ2-1, with 11 positions matching TRBD1. Germline CDR1 is LGHDT and CDR2 is YNNKEL (reference sequence). Trimming took 4 bases from V and 0 from J; bases not matched to a gene: 2. The CDR3 contains 16 residues.

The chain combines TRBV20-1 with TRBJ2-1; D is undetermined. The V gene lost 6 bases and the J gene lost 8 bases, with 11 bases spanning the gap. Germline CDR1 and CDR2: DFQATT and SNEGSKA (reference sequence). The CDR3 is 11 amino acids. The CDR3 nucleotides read TGCAGTGCCATAGTTTCGTATGAGCAGTTCTTC. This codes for CSAIVSYEQFF.

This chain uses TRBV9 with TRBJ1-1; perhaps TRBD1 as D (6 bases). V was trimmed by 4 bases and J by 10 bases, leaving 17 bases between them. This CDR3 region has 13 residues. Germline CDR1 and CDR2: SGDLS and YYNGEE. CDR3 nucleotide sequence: TGTGCCAGCAGCCCGCGACAGGTAGGGGCAGCTTTCTTT. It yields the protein CASSPRQVGAAFF.

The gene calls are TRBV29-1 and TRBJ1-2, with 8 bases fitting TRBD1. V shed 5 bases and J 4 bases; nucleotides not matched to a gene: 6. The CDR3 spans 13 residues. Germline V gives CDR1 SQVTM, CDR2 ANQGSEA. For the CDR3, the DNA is TGCAGCGTTCTGGACAGGGTAGGCTATGGCTACACCTTC. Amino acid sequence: CSVLDRVGYGYTF. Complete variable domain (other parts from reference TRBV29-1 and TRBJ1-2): SAVISQKPSRDICQRGTSLTIQCQVDSQVTMMFWYRQQPGQSLTLIATANQGSEATYESGFVIDKFPISRPNLTFSTLTVSNMSPEDSSIYLCSVLDRVGYGYTFGSGTRLTVV.

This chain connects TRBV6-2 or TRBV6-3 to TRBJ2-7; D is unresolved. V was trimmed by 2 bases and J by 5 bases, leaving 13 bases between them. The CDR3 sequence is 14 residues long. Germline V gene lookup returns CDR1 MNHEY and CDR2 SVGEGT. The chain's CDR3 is CASSYGYSIDEQYF. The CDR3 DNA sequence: TGTGCCAGCAGTTACGGTTATAGTATCGACGAGCAGTACTTC.

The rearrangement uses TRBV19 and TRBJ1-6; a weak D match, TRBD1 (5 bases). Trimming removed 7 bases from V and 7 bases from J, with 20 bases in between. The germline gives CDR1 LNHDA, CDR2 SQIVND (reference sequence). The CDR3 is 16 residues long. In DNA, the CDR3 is TGTGCCAGTACTCCTCACGGGGGGTTAGAAAATTCACCCCTCCACTTT. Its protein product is CASTPHGGLENSPLHF.

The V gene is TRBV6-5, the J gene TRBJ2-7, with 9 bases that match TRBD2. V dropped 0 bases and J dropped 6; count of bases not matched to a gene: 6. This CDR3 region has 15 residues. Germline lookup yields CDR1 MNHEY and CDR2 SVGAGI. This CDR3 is CASSYSSGGRREQYF. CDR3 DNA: TGTGCCAGCAGTTACTCTAGCGGGGGTCGACGCGAGCAGTACTTC.

The CDR3 sequence: CASSLRGRPSQPQHF. For the CDR3, the DNA is TGTGCCAGCAGCCTCAGGGGGCGCCCCAGTCAGCCCCAGCATTTT. The rearrangement links TRBV13 to TRBJ1-5; TRBD1 aligns across 8 bases. The CDR3 consists of 15 residues. Looked up from germline, CDR1 is PRHDT and CDR2 is FYEKMQ (reference sequence). V lost 5 bases to trimming and J lost 6 bases; unmatched junction nucleotides: 9.

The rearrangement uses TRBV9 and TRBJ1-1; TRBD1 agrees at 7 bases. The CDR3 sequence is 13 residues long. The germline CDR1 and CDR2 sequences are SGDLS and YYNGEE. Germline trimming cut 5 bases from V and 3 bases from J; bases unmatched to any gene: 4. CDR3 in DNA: TGTGCCAGCAGTTCCGGACAGGACACTGAAGCTTTCTTT. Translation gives CASSSGQDTEAFF.

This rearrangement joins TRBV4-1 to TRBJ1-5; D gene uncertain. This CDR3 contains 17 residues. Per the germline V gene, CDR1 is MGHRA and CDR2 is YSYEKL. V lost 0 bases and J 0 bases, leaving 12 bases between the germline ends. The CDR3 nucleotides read TGCGCCAGCAGCCAAGATTTTTTCGGGAATAGCAATCAGCCCCAGCATTTT. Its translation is CASSQDFFGNSNQPQHF.

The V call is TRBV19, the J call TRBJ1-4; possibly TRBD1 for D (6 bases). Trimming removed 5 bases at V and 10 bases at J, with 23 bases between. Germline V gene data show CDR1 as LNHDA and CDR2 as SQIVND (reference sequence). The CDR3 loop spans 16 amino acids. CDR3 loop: CASSARGGTRGGKLFF. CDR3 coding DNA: TGTGCCAGTAGTGCCCGGGGAGGGACAAGAGGCGGAAAACTGTTTTTT. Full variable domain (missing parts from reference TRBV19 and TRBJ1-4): DGGITQSPKYLFRKEGQNVTLSCEQNLNHDAMYWYRQDPGQGLRLIYYSQIVNDFQKGDIAEGYSVSREKKESFPLTVTSAQKNPTAFYLCASSARGGTRGGKLFFGSGTQLSVL.

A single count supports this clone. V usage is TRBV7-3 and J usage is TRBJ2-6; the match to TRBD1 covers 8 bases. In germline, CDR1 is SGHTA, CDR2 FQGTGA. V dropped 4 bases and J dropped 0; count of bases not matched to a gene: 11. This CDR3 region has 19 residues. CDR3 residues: CASSSSPGQGNSGANVLTF. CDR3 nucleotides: TGTGCCAGCAGCTCCTCTCCCGGACAGGGTAACTCTGGGGCCAACGTCCTGACTTTC.

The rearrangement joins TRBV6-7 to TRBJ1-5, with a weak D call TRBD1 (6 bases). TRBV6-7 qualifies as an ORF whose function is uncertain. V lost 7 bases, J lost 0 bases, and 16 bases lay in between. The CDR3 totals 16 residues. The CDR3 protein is CASTPGGGRSNQPQHF. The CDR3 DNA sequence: TGTGCCAGCACCCCCGGGGGGGGGCGTAGCAATCAGCCCCAGCATTTT.

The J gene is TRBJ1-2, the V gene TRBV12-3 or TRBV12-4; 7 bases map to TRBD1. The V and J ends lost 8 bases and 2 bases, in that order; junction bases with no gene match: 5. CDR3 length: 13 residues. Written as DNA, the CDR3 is TGTGCCAGCCGACAGGGTCTCAACTATGGCTACACCTTC. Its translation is CASRQGLNYGYTF.